This TCR beta chain is drawn from a study of cytomegalovirus exposure and HLA in healthy donors. Study-wide results and limits: Subsequent analysis revealed that first-cohort TCR clusters tended to co-occur in the 120 or so validation repertoires. Reportedly, cytomegalovirus status was diagnosed with high sensitivity and specificity. Altogether, some 170 TCR beta chains were recorded as cytomegalovirus-associated.

These donors were members of the 120-subject validation cohort, a group separate from the roughly 670-subject first cohort. Assay: immunoSEQ multiplex PCR; the TCRdb copy retains only in-frame clones and omits some. The repertoire includes fewer than 250,000 clones, 85% to 90% of them detected once, and 2.6% sits in the top ten. About this clone: Its antigen is not known.

The material sequenced was PBMCs. The sequence derives from a man between 18 and 29 years old in good health and CMV-seronegative.

CDR3 nucleotide sequence: TGTGCCTGGAGTGATTCCGGTTGGGAGCTGTTTTTT. This codes for CAWSDSGWELFF. The rearrangement links TRBV30 to TRBJ2-2; no firm D call. Per the germline V gene, CDR1 is GTSNPN and CDR2 is SVGIG (reference sequence). Deletions cut 1 base from V and 9 bases from J, with 9 bases between. This CDR3 is built from 12 residues.